The text below deals with one TCR beta chain. Its specificity is unknown. The data are from a study of vaccination and CD4 T cells after COVID-19. Sequenced with the Oncomine TCR Beta short-read assay was DNA taken from cultured CD4+ T cells. MiXCR, applied by TCRdb to the PCR reads, yields one record per CDR3 protein. Of some 16,000 distinct CDR3 sequences in the sample, more than 70% are singletons; the top ten hold approximately 11%. This CDR3 has 15 residues. Between the trimmed V and J ends, which lost 3 bases and 4 bases, there was a span of 15 bases. Germline assignment: CDR1 MDHEN and CDR2 SYDVKM. As to treatment: approximately 9-day PBMC culture with coronavirus spike peptide pools or control peptides (ViraFEST assay).

The sequence came from a human donor who had recovered from COVID-19. The sequencing input was CD4+ T cells from blood, cultured in vitro. The genes are TRBV28 and TRBJ2-5; possibly TRBD1 or TRBD2 for D (5 bases each). The CDR3 sequence: CASSLGVGTRETQYF. In nucleotides, the CDR3 is TGTGCCAGCAGTTTGGGGGTTGGCACAAGAGAGACCCAGTACTTC.